Each of the 18 T cell receptor beta chains below was sequenced from the same sample in a study of blood T cell repertoires in COVID-19. TCRdb's copy holds only in-frame clones and misses some; the assay was immunoSEQ multiplex PCR. Here the sample spans roughly 200,000 clones, about 88% being singletons. The sequencing sample was made of peripheral blood. These TCRs come from a man aged 65 to 85 with acute or convalescent COVID-19.

The V gene is TRBV5-1, the J gene TRBJ2-6; the match to TRBD1 covers 9 bases. CDR1 is SGHRS and CDR2 is YFSETQ in the germline V gene. V lost 4 bases, J lost 2 bases, and 7 bases stayed unmatched. CDR3 length equals 17 residues. The CDR3 sequence is CASSAARDRAGANVLTF. In DNA, the CDR3 is TGCGCCAGCAGCGCCGCCCGGGACAGGGCTGGGGCCAACGTCCTGACTTTC.

The genes are TRBV27 and TRBJ2-2; D is unresolved. Germline lookup yields CDR1 MNHEY and CDR2 SMNVEV (reference sequence). The V end lost 5 bases, the J end lost 4 bases, and 8 bases lay between the germline ends. The CDR3 is made up of 13 amino acids. DNA of the CDR3: TGTGCCAGCAGTCTTCGTCCCACCGGGGAGCTGTTTTTT. Its protein is CASSLRPTGELFF.

V usage is TRBV5-1 and J usage is TRBJ2-7; TRBD2 agrees at 11 bases. J was trimmed by 4 bases and V by 2 bases; bases with no gene match: 5. Germline-derived CDR1 and CDR2 are SGHRS and YFSETQ. This CDR3 spans 15 amino acids. CDR3 in amino acids: CASSFTSGSSYEQYF. In nucleotides, the CDR3 is TGCGCCAGCAGCTTCACTAGCGGGAGTTCTTACGAGCAGTACTTC.

The V and J genes are TRBV25-1 and TRBJ2-3; TRBD2 agrees at 12 bases. CDR1 and CDR2 from the germline V gene are MGHDK and SYGVNS. There are 16 residues in the CDR3. The J segment lost 4 bases and the V segment lost 1 base, leaving 3 bases of the junction unmatched. The CDR3 DNA follows: TGTGCCAGCAGTGAATCGGCTAGCGGGAGGGCAGATACGCAGTATTTT. Translated: CASSESASGRADTQYF.

The count of this clone is one. The chain carries TRBV19 and TRBJ1-5; a weak D match, TRBD1 (5 bases). The ends were cut back, 3 bases at V and 7 bases at J, with 28 bases in the middle. This CDR3 is built from 19 residues. Germline V gene sequence: CDR1 LNHDA, CDR2 SQIVND (reference sequence). The CDR3 sequence: CASSINPLPGQGRPQPQHF. The CDR3 region has the DNA TGTGCCAGTAGTATCAACCCGCTCCCCGGGCAGGGAAGGCCCCAGCCCCAGCATTTT.

This chain links TRBV27 with TRBJ2-2, with TRBD1 as a possible D gene (7 bases). This CDR3 comprises 16 residues. Germline CDR1 and CDR2: MNHEY and SMNVEV (reference sequence). The ends were cut back, 2 bases at V and 2 bases at J, with 12 bases in the middle. CDR3 region: CASSLAGQTNTGELFF. The CDR3 coding sequence is TGTGCCAGCAGTTTAGCGGGACAGACTAACACCGGGGAGCTGTTTTTT.

The gene calls are TRBV19 and TRBJ2-5; 14 nucleotides agree with TRBD2. V shed 5 bases and J 5 bases; nucleotides not matched to a gene: 7. The CDR3 consists of 16 residues. Germline loops: CDR1 LNHDA, CDR2 SQIVND (reference sequence). The CDR3 protein is CASSWGLAGDGETQYF. DNA for the CDR3: TGTGCCAGTAGTTGGGGACTAGCGGGAGATGGGGAGACCCAGTACTTC.

The chain recombines TRBV2 with TRBJ1-2, with 7 bases identical to TRBD1. Germline lookup yields CDR1 SNHLY and CDR2 FYNNEI. This CDR3 is 15 amino acids long. With V trimmed by 5 bases and J by 7 bases, 13 bases remained unmatched. CDR3 in DNA: TGTGCCAGCAGTCAACAACAGGGGTCGATGGGTGGCTACACCTTC. Protein: CASSQQQGSMGGYTF.

The chain links TRBV4-3 to TRBJ2-5, with TRBD2 matching over 12 bases. Germline loops: CDR1 LGHNA, CDR2 YSLEER. The CDR3 extends over 15 amino acids. Trimming removed 8 bases from V and 1 base from J; junction bases left unmatched: 5. CDR3 sequence: CASGRTSGIQETQYF. The CDR3 coding sequence is TGCGCCAGCGGGCGGACTAGCGGGATCCAAGAGACCCAGTACTTC.

This rearrangement joins TRBV4-2 to TRBJ2-1, with TRBD1 as a possible D gene (5 bases). Trimming took 1 base from V and 3 from J, leaving 10 bases between them. CDR3 length: 15 amino acids. Germline CDR1 and CDR2: LGHNA and YNFKEQ. The CDR3 DNA sequence: TGTGCCAGCAGCCAAGGGGAAGGGGTCTACAATGAGCAGTTCTTC. Translated: CASSQGEGVYNEQFF.

J is TRBJ2-7 and V is TRBV7-9, with TRBD1 as a possible D gene (8 bases). V lost 5 bases, J lost 3 bases, and 17 bases lay in between. Germline values: CDR1 SEHNR, CDR2 FQNEAQ (reference sequence). The CDR3 is 15 residues long. CDR3: CASSLGQGGNYEQYF. The CDR3 DNA reads TGTGCCAGCAGCCTCGGACAGGGAGGGAACTACGAGCAGTACTTC. The full variable domain, its missing parts supplied by reference TRBV7-9 and TRBJ2-7, is DTGVSQNPRHKITKRGQNVTFRCDPISEHNRLYWYRQTLGQGPEFLTYFQNEAQLEKSRLLSDRFSAERPKGSFSTLEIQRTEQGDSAMYLCASSLGQGGNYEQYFGPGTRLTVT.

The chain couples TRBV28 to TRBJ1-5, with D tentatively TRBD1 (6 bases). V was shortened by 7 bases and J by 1 base, with 11 bases between the two germline ends. The CDR3 has 14 amino acids. The germline gives CDR1 MDHEN, CDR2 SYDVKM. The CDR3 nucleotides are TGTGCCAGCACGGACAGACAAAGCAATCAGCCCCAGCATTTT. Its protein product is CASTDRQSNQPQHF.

V gene TRBV6-5 combines with J gene TRBJ1-6, with 9 bases aligning to TRBD1. The V gene end was trimmed by 6 bases and the J gene end by 9 bases; junction bases not matched to a gene: 6. Looked up from germline, CDR1 is MNHEY and CDR2 is SVGAGI. The CDR3 extends over 14 amino acids. The CDR3 protein is CASRPGQGGSPLHF. CDR3 DNA: TGTGCCAGCAGGCCGGGACAGGGCGGTTCACCCCTCCACTTT.

The V call is TRBV7-2, the J call TRBJ2-5; tentative D call: TRBD1 (6 bases). This CDR3 has 16 amino acids. The germline V gene has CDR1 SGHTA and CDR2 FQGNSA. The V and J ends lost 2 bases and 5 bases respectively, with 18 bases between them. The CDR3 protein is CASSLFGQGSMETQYF. CDR3 bases: TGTGCCAGCAGCTTATTCGGGCAGGGGTCGATGGAGACCCAGTACTTC.

The rearrangement links TRBV7-2 to TRBJ2-7, with 10 nucleotides matching TRBD2. CDR3 length: 16 amino acids. Unmatched junction bases numbered 12, after V lost 1 base and J lost 9 bases. The germline CDR1 and CDR2 sequences are SGHTA and FQGNSA. The CDR3 region is CASSLDPQAAGGGQYF. Here the CDR3 DNA reads TGTGCCAGCAGCTTAGATCCCCAAGCAGCGGGAGGGGGGCAGTACTTC.

The genes are TRBV18 and TRBJ2-7; D is possibly TRBD2 (6 bases). The CDR3 is made up of 12 amino acids. Between the trimmed V and J ends, which lost 3 bases and 5 bases, there was a span of 8 bases. Germline values: CDR1 KGHSH, CDR2 LQKENI. CDR3 nucleotide sequence: TGTGCCAGCTCACCTAGACTAGACGAGCAGTACTTC. It codes for CASSPRLDEQYF.

This chain links TRBV19 with TRBJ2-7; D is possibly TRBD1 (5 bases). The CDR3 sequence is 16 residues long. Germline V gene lookup returns CDR1 LNHDA and CDR2 SQIVND (reference sequence). V lost 5 bases, J lost 0 bases, and 17 bases lay in between. The chain's CDR3 is CASSQVYGRASYEQYF. The DNA of the CDR3 is TGTGCCAGTAGTCAGGTATACGGCAGGGCCTCCTACGAGCAGTACTTC.

This clone was detected only a few times. This chain joins TRBV28 and TRBJ1-2; no firm D call. Trimming removed 7 bases at V and 3 bases at J, with 9 bases between. The germline V gene encodes CDR1 MDHEN and CDR2 SYDVKM. The CDR3 extends over 12 amino acids. CDR3 amino acids: CASNSGDYGYTF. In DNA form, the CDR3 reads TGTGCCAGCAACTCCGGGGACTATGGCTACACCTTC.